This T cell receptor (beta chain) comes out of a study of T cell responses to AZD1222 COVID-19 vaccine. Overall study findings and caveats: The reported proportion of spike-specific TCRs targeting unmutated variant regions was nearly half. Donors were mostly white British, more females; clonal diversity possibly underestimated. All repertoire sampling was performed exclusively after the peak T cell response.

Comment on this clone: Its antigen is unknown.

Second-dose groups at about 4 or about 12 weeks were pooled. Produced via immunoSEQ multiplex PCR; TCRdb's table is partial and in-frame only. This table has about 89,000 clones, about 89% appearing once. Trimming took 3 bases from V and 3 from J; bases not matched to a gene: 6. Germline values: CDR1 SGHTA, CDR2 FQGNSA. The CDR3 contains 16 residues. The clonotype originates from an adult who received the AZD1222 COVID-19 vaccine. The chain employs TRBV7-2 and TRBJ2-7; 12 bases map to TRBD2. This material consisted of peripheral blood, taken 28 days after the second AZD1222 dose. CDR3 sequence (DNA): TGTGCCAGCAGCTTCGGACTAGCGGGGAACCTCTACGAGCAGTACTTC. It yields the protein CASSFGLAGNLYEQYF.